Below, 21 T cell receptor beta chains from the same sample are listed, as sequenced in a study of cytomegalovirus exposure and HLA in healthy donors. Primers for the PCR totalled 60 Vbeta and 13 Jbeta. Using immunoSEQ multiplex PCR, the repertoire was profiled, and TCRdb retains in-frame clones only, with some absent. The sample gives some 140,000 clones, 60% to 85% of which show up once; 1% to 1.5% is in the top ten. The sequenced sample consisted of PBMCs. The receptor set was obtained from a male donor in good health and CMV-seropositive.

The table lists this clone with a few counts. One end of the junction is discordant with germline, which a read error may explain. The chain carries TRBV7-9 and TRBJ1-1; no clear D. The CDR3 consists of 16 residues. CDR1 SEHNR and CDR2 FQNEAQ come from the germline V gene (reference sequence). CDR3 amino acids: CSSSLVLGEEDTEAFF. DNA for the CDR3: TGTTCCAGCAGCTTAGTCCTTGGGGAGGAGGACACTGAAGCTTTCTTT.

The CDR3: CASSLGGPYNEQFF. The CDR3 DNA follows: TGTGCCAGCAGCTTAGGGGGGCCCTACAATGAGCAGTTCTTC. The chain recombines TRBV11-3 with TRBJ2-1; D is perhaps TRBD1 (6 bases). The CDR3 spans 14 residues. The V end was cut by 1 base, the J end by 2 bases, with 6 bases between. Looked up from germline, CDR1 is SGHNT and CDR2 is YENEEA.

Remarks on this clone: Mismatch with germline at one junction end may stem from a read error. V and J are TRBV7-2 and TRBJ2-1; no firm D call. The length of the CDR3 is 12 residues. In germline, CDR1 is SGHTA, CDR2 FQGNSA. The CDR3, as DNA: TGTGCCAGCAGCGTCCAATACAGTGAGCAGTTCTTC. This translates into CASSVQYSEQFF. Variable domain in full (rest from reference TRBV7-2 and TRBJ2-1): GAGVSQSPSNKVTEKGKDVELRCDPISGHTALYWYRQSLGQGLEFLIYFQGNSAPDKSGLPSDRFSAERTGGSVSTLTIQRTQQEDSAVYLCASSVQYSEQFFGPGTRLTVL.

J is TRBJ2-7 and V is TRBV7-9, with D tentatively TRBD1 (6 bases). Germline V gene lookup returns CDR1 SEHNR and CDR2 FQNEAQ (reference sequence). The CDR3 is 15 residues long. The V end was cut by 5 bases, the J end by 1 base, with 15 bases between. The CDR3 protein is CASSPQGGSSYEQYF. The CDR3 nucleotides are TGTGCCAGCAGCCCACAGGGTGGTTCTTCCTACGAGCAGTACTTC.

The V and J genes are TRBV6-4 and TRBJ2-3; 10 bases align to TRBD2. Looked up from germline, CDR1 is MRHNA and CDR2 is SNTAGT. The J segment lost 1 base and the V segment lost 6 bases, leaving 7 bases of the junction unmatched. The CDR3 is 16 residues long. CDR3 sequence (DNA): TGTGCCAGCAGCCCCATAGCGGGAGGAGGCACAGATACGCAGTATTTT. It specifies CASSPIAGGGTDTQYF.

V gene TRBV7-3 combines with J gene TRBJ1-4; a weak D match, TRBD1 (5 bases). This CDR3 has 17 residues. CDR1 is SGHTA and CDR2 is FQGTGA in the germline V gene. V gave up 5 bases and J gave up 8 bases, with 24 bases separating them. Written as DNA, the CDR3 is TGTGCCAGCAGCACCAAGCCTCCTGGGGGGATCGGCGAAAAACTGTTTTTT. Translation gives CASSTKPPGGIGEKLFF.

V usage is TRBV13 and J usage is TRBJ2-1; D possibly corresponds to TRBD2 (6 bases). The V gene's germline CDR1 is PRHDT and CDR2 FYEKMQ (reference sequence). Trimming took off 5 bases at V and 6 bases at J, with 17 bases between the two ends. The CDR3 has 15 residues. The CDR3 DNA reads TGTGCCAGCAGCCAGCCCGGGACTCGGGGCAATGAGCAGTTCTTC. Amino acids: CASSQPGTRGNEQFF.

This rearrangement joins TRBV7-3 to TRBJ1-2; D is perhaps TRBD1 (5 bases). This CDR3 is built from 17 residues. With 5 bases removed from V and 1 base from J, the gap between germline ends came to 20 bases. Germline V lookup: CDR1 SGHTA, CDR2 FQGTGA. The CDR3 here is CASSPGGRSYLNYGYTF. The CDR3 coding sequence is TGTGCCAGCAGCCCGGGGGGTCGGAGCTATCTTAACTATGGCTACACCTTC.

The genes are TRBV28 and TRBJ2-7; TRBD1 aligns across 12 bases. The CDR3 covers 15 residues. J was trimmed by 7 bases and V by 7 bases; bases with no gene match: 11. Germline values: CDR1 MDHEN, CDR2 SYDVKM. DNA for the CDR3: TGTGCCAGCAAATCCCCGGGACAGGGGGCTCGGGAGCAGTACTTC. This sequence encodes CASKSPGQGAREQYF.

The chain uses TRBV7-9 and TRBJ1-1, with 10 bases fitting TRBD1. Trimming cost V 10 bases and J 4 bases; bases outside gene matches: 21. The length of the CDR3 is 18 residues. Germline V lookup: CDR1 SEHNR, CDR2 FQNEAQ (reference sequence). CDR3 sequence: CAKPWGFRQGAWGTEAFF. CDR3 DNA sequence: TGTGCCAAGCCATGGGGCTTCCGACAGGGGGCTTGGGGCACTGAAGCTTTCTTT. Using reference TRBV7-9 and TRBJ1-1 for the parts outside the CDR3, the full variable domain is DTGVSQNPRHKITKRGQNVTFRCDPISEHNRLYWYRQTLGQGPEFLTYFQNEAQLEKSRLLSDRFSAERPKGSFSTLEIQRTEQGDSAMYLCAKPWGFRQGAWGTEAFFGQGTRLTVV.

The DNA of the CDR3 is TGTGCCAGCAGCTTAGGGGTCAGGGAAGGGATCGGAGAGACCCAGTACTTC. It yields the protein CASSLGVREGIGETQYF. The chain combines TRBV7-9 with TRBJ2-5; possible D gene TRBD1, 5 bases. The V end was cut by 1 base, the J end by 4 bases, with 19 bases between. Germline V gives CDR1 SEHNR, CDR2 FQNEAQ (reference sequence). The CDR3 covers 17 residues.

The CDR3 DNA follows: TGCGCCAGCAGTGGCGGGGGGGAAGATACGCAGTATTTT. Translating gives CASSGGGEDTQYF. The chain is built from TRBV4-1 and TRBJ2-3; 9 bases fit TRBD2. The CDR3 is 13 residues long. Germline V gives CDR1 MGHRA, CDR2 YSYEKL. Trimming took 6 bases from V and 5 from J; bases not matched to a gene: 3.

As regards this clone: A read error may account for a junction end that differs from germline. The rearrangement uses TRBV7-9 and TRBJ1-1, with D unresolved. This CDR3 is 14 amino acids long. CDR1 SEHNR and CDR2 FQNEAQ come from the germline V gene (reference sequence). The CDR3 DNA reads as TGTTCCAGCAGCTTTGTCATCCGGTCCACTGAAGCTTTCTTT. Its protein is CSSSFVIRSTEAFF. The full variable domain, rest sourced from reference TRBV7-9 and TRBJ1-1, is DTGVSQNPRHKITKRGQNVTFRCDPISEHNRLYWYRQTLGQGPEFLTYFQNEAQLEKSRLLSDRFSAERPKGSFSTLEIQRTEQGDSAMYLCSSSFVIRSTEAFFGQGTRLTVV.

This sequence joins TRBV29-1 and TRBJ2-3; 11 bases map to TRBD2. CDR3 length equals 16 residues. V shed 2 bases and J 5 bases; nucleotides not matched to a gene: 9. CDR1 is SQVTM and CDR2 is ANQGSEA in the germline V gene. CDR3 sequence (DNA): TGCAGCGTTGAAAGTAGCGGGGGGGCCGAGGAAGATACGCAGTATTTT. Its translation: CSVESSGGAEEDTQYF.

This clone was counted only a few times. The gene calls are TRBV6-5 and TRBJ2-7; 7 nucleotides line up with TRBD2. V shed 2 bases and J 3 bases; nucleotides not matched to a gene: 4. The CDR3 consists of 14 residues. Germline V gene sequence: CDR1 MNHEY, CDR2 SVGAGI. CDR3 coding DNA: TGTGCCAGCAGTTACCACCAGCGGGGCTACGAGCAGTACTTC. It specifies CASSYHQRGYEQYF.

The V call is TRBV6-5, the J call TRBJ1-2, with unresolved D. The germline V and J ends were trimmed by 7 bases and 3 bases, with 12 bases remaining between them. CDR3 length equals 13 residues. Germline lookup yields CDR1 MNHEY and CDR2 SVGAGI. CDR3 bases: TGTGCCAGCAAAGTGCAGGAAGACTATGGCTACACCTTC. It is translated as CASKVQEDYGYTF.

CDR3 loop: CAISESAASYNEQFF. CDR3 coding DNA: TGTGCCATCAGTGAGTCGGCGGCCTCCTACAATGAGCAGTTCTTC. The chain recombines TRBV10-3 with TRBJ2-1; D remains ambiguous. From germline, CDR1 is ENHRY and CDR2 SYGVKD. V dropped 0 bases and J dropped 0 bases, with 6 bases sitting between them. The CDR3 spans 15 residues.

The J gene is TRBJ1-4, the V gene TRBV5-1; 8 positions match TRBD1. The CDR3 length is 15 residues. Trimming took 6 bases from V and 6 from J; bases not matched to a gene: 10. Germline values: CDR1 SGHRS, CDR2 YFSETQ. CDR3 protein: CASNEPETGDEKLFF. DNA of the CDR3: TGCGCCAGCAACGAACCCGAGACAGGGGATGAAAAACTGTTTTTT.

This clone has only a few counts. The gene calls are TRBV5-6 and TRBJ2-6, with D possibly matching TRBD2 (6 bases). CDR1 is SGHDT, CDR2 YYEEEE, per germline. Trimming left V 2 bases short and J 3 bases short, with 15 bases between. The CDR3 spans 17 residues. The CDR3 DNA reads as TGTGCCAGCAGCTTCATCCGGGGGACTGATGGGGCCAACGTCCTGACTTTC. This translates into CASSFIRGTDGANVLTF. The full variable domain, completed using reference TRBV5-6 and TRBJ2-6, is DAGVTQSPTHLIKTRGQQVTLRCSPKSGHDTVSWYQQALGQGPQFIFQYYEEEERQRGNFPDRFSGHQFPNYSSELNVNALLLGDSALYLCASSFIRGTDGANVLTFGAGSRLTVL.

The rearrangement links TRBV25-1 to TRBJ1-2, with 9 bases that match TRBD1. The ends lost 11 bases at V and 2 bases at J; junction bases unmatched: 6. CDR3 size: 13 residues. Per the germline V gene, CDR1 is MGHDK and CDR2 is SYGVNS. CDR3 in amino acids: CAASGQGNYGYTF. CDR3 DNA: TGTGCCGCCTCTGGACAGGGGAACTATGGCTACACCTTC.

The chain has TRBV25-1 and TRBJ1-2; the match to TRBD1 covers 7 bases. Germline V gives CDR1 MGHDK, CDR2 SYGVNS. CDR3 length equals 12 residues. The junction had 5 bases not matched to a gene; V was cut back by 8 bases and J by 5 bases. CDR3 DNA sequence: TGTGCCAGCGGGGACAGTTATTATGGCTACACCTTC. Residues: CASGDSYYGYTF.